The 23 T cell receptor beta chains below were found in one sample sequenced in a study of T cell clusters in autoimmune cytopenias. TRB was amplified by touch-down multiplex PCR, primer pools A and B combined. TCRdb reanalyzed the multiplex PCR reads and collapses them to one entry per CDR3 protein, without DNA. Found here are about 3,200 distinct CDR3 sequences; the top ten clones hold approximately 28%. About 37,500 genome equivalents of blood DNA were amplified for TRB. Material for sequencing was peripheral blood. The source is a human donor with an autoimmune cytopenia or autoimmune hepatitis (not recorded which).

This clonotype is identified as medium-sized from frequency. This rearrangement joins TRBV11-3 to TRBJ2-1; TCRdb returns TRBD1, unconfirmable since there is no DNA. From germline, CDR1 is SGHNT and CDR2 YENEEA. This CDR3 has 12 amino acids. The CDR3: CASSPWKYEQFF.

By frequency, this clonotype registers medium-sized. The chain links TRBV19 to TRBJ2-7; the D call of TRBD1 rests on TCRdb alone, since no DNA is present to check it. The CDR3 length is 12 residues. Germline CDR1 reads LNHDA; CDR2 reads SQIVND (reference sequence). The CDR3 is CASSSGSYEQYF.

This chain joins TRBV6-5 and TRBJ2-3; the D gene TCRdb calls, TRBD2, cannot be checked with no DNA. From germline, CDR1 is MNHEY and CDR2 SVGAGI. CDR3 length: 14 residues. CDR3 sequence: CASRTSGGPDTQYF.

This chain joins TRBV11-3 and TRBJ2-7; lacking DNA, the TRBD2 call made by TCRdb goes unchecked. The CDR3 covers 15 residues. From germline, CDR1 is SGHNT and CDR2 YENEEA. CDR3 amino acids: CASSPGLAGAYEQYF. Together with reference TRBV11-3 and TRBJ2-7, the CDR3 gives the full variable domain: EAGVVQSPRYKIIEKKQPVAFWCNPISGHNTLYWYLQNLGQGPELLIRYENEEAVDDSQLPKDRFSAERLKGVDSTLKIQPAELGDSAVYLCASSPGLAGAYEQYFGPGTRLTVT.

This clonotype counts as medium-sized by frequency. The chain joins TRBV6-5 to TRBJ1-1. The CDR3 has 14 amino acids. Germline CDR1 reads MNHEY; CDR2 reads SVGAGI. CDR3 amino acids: CASSYSGELGEAFF.

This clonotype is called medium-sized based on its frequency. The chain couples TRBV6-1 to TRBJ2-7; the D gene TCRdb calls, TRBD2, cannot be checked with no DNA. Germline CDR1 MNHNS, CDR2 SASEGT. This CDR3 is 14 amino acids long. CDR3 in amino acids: CASSASGGAYEQYF.

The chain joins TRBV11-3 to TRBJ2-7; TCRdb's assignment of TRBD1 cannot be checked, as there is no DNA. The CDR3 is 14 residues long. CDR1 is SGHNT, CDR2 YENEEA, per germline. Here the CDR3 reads CASSASGQHYEQYF.

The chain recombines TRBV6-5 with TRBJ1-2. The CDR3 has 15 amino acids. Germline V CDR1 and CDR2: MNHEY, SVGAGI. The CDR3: CASSYSKGRNYGYTF.

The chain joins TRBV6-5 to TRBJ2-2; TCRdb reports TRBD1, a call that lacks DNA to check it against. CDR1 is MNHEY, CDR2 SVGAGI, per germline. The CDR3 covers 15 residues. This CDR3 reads CASSRDRVRTGELFF.

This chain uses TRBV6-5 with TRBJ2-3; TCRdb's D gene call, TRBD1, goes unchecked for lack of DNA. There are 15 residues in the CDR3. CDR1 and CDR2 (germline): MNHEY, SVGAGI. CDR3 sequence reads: CASSAPGQDTDTQYF.

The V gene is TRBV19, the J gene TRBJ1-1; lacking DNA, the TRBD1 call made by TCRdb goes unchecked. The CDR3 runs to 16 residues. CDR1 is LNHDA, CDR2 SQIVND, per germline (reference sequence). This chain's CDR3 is CASSILETAGDTEAFF.

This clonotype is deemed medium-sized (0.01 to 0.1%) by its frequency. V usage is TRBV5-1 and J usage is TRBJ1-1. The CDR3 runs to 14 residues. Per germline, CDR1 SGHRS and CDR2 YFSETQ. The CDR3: CASSYGGEGTEAFF.

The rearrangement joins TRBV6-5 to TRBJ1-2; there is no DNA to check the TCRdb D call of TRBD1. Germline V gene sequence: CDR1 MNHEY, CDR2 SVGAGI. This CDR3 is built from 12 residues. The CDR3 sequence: CASTGANYGYTF.

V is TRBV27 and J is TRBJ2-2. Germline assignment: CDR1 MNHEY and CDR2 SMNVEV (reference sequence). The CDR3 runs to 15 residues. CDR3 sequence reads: CASSLYQANTGELFF.

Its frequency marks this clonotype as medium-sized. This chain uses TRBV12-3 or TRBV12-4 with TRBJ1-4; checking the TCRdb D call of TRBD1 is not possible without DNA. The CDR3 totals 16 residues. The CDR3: CASTPGYEELNEKLFF.

Here the CDR3 reads CASSIGTGGTGELFF. The chain employs TRBV19 and TRBJ2-2; checking the TCRdb D call of TRBD1 is not possible without DNA. The CDR3 length is 15 residues. From germline, CDR1 is LNHDA and CDR2 SQIVND (reference sequence).

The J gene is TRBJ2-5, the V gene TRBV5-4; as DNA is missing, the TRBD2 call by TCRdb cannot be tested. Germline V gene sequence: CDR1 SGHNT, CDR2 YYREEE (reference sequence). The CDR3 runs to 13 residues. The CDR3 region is CASSLGAGETQYF.

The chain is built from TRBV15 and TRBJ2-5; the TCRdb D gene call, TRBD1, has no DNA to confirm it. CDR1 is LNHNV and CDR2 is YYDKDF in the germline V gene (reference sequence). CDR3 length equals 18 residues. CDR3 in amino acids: CATSLPAGPEGIQETQYF. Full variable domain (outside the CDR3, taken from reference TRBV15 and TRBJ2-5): DAMVIQNPRYQVTQFGKPVTLSCSQTLNHNVMYWYQQKSSQAPKLLFHYYDKDFNNEADTPDNFQSRRPNTSFCFLDIRSPGLGDTAMYLCATSLPAGPEGIQETQYFGPGTRLLVL.

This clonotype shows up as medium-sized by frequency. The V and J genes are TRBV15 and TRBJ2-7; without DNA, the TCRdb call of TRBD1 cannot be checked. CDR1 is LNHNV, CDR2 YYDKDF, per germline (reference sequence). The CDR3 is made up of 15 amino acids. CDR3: CATSRGGAANYEQYF. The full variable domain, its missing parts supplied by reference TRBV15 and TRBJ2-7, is DAMVIQNPRYQVTQFGKPVTLSCSQTLNHNVMYWYQQKSSQAPKLLFHYYDKDFNNEADTPDNFQSRRPNTSFCFLDIRSPGLGDTAMYLCATSRGGAANYEQYFGPGTRLTVT.

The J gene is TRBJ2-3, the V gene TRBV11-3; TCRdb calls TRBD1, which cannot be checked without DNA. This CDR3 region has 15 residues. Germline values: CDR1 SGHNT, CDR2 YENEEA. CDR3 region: CASSDYGGNTDTQYF.

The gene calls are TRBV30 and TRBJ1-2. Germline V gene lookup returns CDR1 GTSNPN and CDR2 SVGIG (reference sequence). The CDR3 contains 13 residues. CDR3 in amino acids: CAWSEIRVYGYTF.

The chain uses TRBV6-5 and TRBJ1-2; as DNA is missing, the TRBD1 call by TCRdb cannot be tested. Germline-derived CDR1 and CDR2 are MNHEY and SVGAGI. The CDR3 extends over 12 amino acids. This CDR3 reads CASRETGYGYTF.

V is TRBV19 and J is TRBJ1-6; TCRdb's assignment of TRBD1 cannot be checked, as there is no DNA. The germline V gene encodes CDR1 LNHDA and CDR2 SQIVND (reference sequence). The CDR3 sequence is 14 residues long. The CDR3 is CASSMVRGSSPLHF.